Shown below are 26 T cell receptor beta chains from a single sample sequenced in a study of OX40 agonist ivuxolimab in advanced cancers. Assay used: immunoSEQ multiplex PCR; TCRdb lists only in-frame clones, some missing. Seen here are 57,000 or so clones, under 95% observed once, and the top ten hold 0.62%. The sample was CD4+ or CD8+ T cells sorted from blood, taken in a trial of the OX40 agonist ivuxolimab. Every receptor here comes from an adult with an advanced solid tumor such as melanoma, head and neck, liver or kidney cancer.

The V call is TRBV5-4, the J call TRBJ2-3; 11 positions match TRBD2. V shed 0 bases, J shed 1 base, and the junction held 4 bases outside the gene matches. Germline V gene lookup returns CDR1 SGHNT and CDR2 YYREEE (reference sequence). CDR3 size: 17 residues. CDR3 in amino acids: CASSLAGSGGGTDTQYF. CDR3 in DNA: TGTGCCAGCAGCTTGGCTGGTAGCGGGGGGGGCACAGATACGCAGTATTTT.

This sequence joins TRBV5-1 and TRBJ1-1; TRBD1 might be the D (5 bases). Trimming cost V 2 bases and J 1 base, with 12 bases left between them. CDR3 size: 15 residues. Germline lookup yields CDR1 SGHRS and CDR2 YFSETQ. CDR3 residues: CASSFQTDRNTEAFF. Written as DNA, the CDR3 is TGCGCCAGCAGCTTTCAGACTGACAGGAACACTGAAGCTTTCTTT.

This chain connects TRBV9 to TRBJ2-1; TRBD1 or TRBD2 may be the D gene (5 bases each). Trimming took off 4 bases at V and 6 bases at J, with 20 bases between the two ends. From germline, CDR1 is SGDLS and CDR2 YYNGEE. This CDR3 contains 16 residues. This CDR3 reads CASSKGNRDGSNEQFF. In DNA, the CDR3 is TGTGCCAGCAGCAAGGGGAACCGGGACGGAAGCAATGAGCAGTTCTTC.

The chain uses TRBV6-6 and TRBJ1-1; D is perhaps TRBD1 (6 bases). V gave up 6 bases and J gave up 12 bases, with 20 bases separating them. This CDR3 spans 13 amino acids. Germline CDR1 and CDR2: MNHNY and SVGAGI (reference sequence). The chain's CDR3 is CASRTGTTGGTFF. The CDR3 DNA sequence: TGTGCCAGCAGAACCGGGACAACGGGAGGTACTTTCTTT.

The chain joins TRBV6-4 to TRBJ2-3, with D perhaps matching TRBD1 (5 bases). V was clipped by 3 bases and J by 0 bases, with 7 bases between them. The CDR3 totals 14 residues. CDR1 and CDR2 (germline): MRHNA, SNTAGT. The DNA for the CDR3 is TGTGCCAGCAGTGAAGGGGCCAGCACAGATACGCAGTATTTT. This encodes CASSEGASTDTQYF.

V is TRBV6-1 and J is TRBJ2-2, with no clear D. Trimming shortened V by 5 bases and J by 7 bases, and 11 bases separated the two germline ends. CDR3 length: 13 residues. Germline V gene lookup returns CDR1 MNHNS and CDR2 SASEGT. DNA of the CDR3: TGTGCCAGCAGTCCCTTGGTAGGCGGGGAGCTGTTTTTT. It specifies CASSPLVGGELFF.

V usage is TRBV9 and J usage is TRBJ2-3; 7 bases are shared with TRBD2. The junction had 6 bases not matched to a gene; V was cut back by 0 bases and J by 2 bases. The germline V gene encodes CDR1 SGDLS and CDR2 YYNGEE. This CDR3 spans 16 amino acids. The CDR3 here is CASSVGASGHTDTQYF. CDR3 DNA: TGTGCCAGCAGCGTAGGGGCTAGCGGACACACAGATACGCAGTATTTT.

This clone has a single count. The gene calls are TRBV19 and TRBJ2-3; 11 bases line up with TRBD1. Germline values: CDR1 LNHDA, CDR2 SQIVND (reference sequence). This CDR3 comprises 16 residues. The V and J ends lost 5 bases and 4 bases, in that order; junction bases with no gene match: 8. The CDR3: CASSLSGTGGADTQYF. In DNA form, the CDR3 reads TGTGCCAGTAGTCTATCAGGGACAGGGGGGGCAGATACGCAGTATTTT. Together with reference TRBV19 and TRBJ2-3, the CDR3 gives the full variable domain: DGGITQSPKYLFRKEGQNVTLSCEQNLNHDAMYWYRQDPGQGLRLIYYSQIVNDFQKGDIAEGYSVSREKKESFPLTVTSAQKNPTAFYLCASSLSGTGGADTQYFGPGTRLTVL.

The J gene is TRBJ2-2, the V gene TRBV6-6; D might be TRBD2 (5 bases). Germline loops: CDR1 MNHNY, CDR2 SVGAGI (reference sequence). The V gene lost 8 bases and the J gene lost 5 bases, with 12 bases spanning the gap. The CDR3 runs to 13 residues. CDR3 in DNA: TGTGCCAGCGGGCGAACTAGTACCGGGGAGCTGTTTTTT. This translates into CASGRTSTGELFF.

The V call is TRBV19, the J call TRBJ1-1, with D maybe TRBD1 (5 bases). Trimming shortened V by 8 bases and J by 7 bases, and 17 bases separated the two germline ends. The CDR3 runs 13 residues. Germline assignment: CDR1 LNHDA and CDR2 SQIVND (reference sequence). The CDR3 DNA is TGTGCCAGTCTGCCCGTGGGGCAGAGTGAAGCTTTCTTT. Translation: CASLPVGQSEAFF.

This sequence joins TRBV18 and TRBJ2-3, with a tentative D call TRBD2 (5 bases). This CDR3 contains 16 residues. The germline V gene encodes CDR1 KGHSH and CDR2 LQKENI. Trimming pared 4 bases from V and 5 bases from J, leaving 19 bases between. CDR3 loop: CASSRQKERFIDTQYF. CDR3 DNA sequence: TGTGCCAGCTCACGTCAGAAGGAGCGGTTCATAGATACGCAGTATTTT.

This chain links TRBV6-4 with TRBJ1-6; D might be TRBD1 (5 bases). V shed 2 bases and J shed 10 bases, with 15 bases lying between them. The CDR3 loop spans 15 amino acids. Germline loops: CDR1 MRHNA, CDR2 SNTAGT. The CDR3 here is CASSDGQGIGSPLHF. CDR3 DNA sequence: TGTGCCAGCAGTGACGGGCAGGGAATTGGATCACCCCTCCACTTT.

The V call is TRBV7-3, the J call TRBJ2-7; D remains unclear. V gave up 5 bases and J gave up 8 bases, with 16 bases separating them. Per germline, CDR1 SGHTA and CDR2 FQGTGA. This CDR3 has 13 amino acids. CDR3 DNA sequence: TGTGCCAGCAGCCCTGTGGTAGAAGGCAAGCAGTACTTC. The encoded protein is CASSPVVEGKQYF.

The chain combines TRBV19 with TRBJ2-2; 12 nucleotides agree with TRBD2. Germline V gene data show CDR1 as LNHDA and CDR2 as SQIVND (reference sequence). The CDR3 covers 15 residues. Trimming took 8 bases from V and 5 from J; bases not matched to a gene: 6. CDR3 residues: CASGTGTSGTGELFF. The CDR3 DNA is TGTGCCAGTGGAACCGGGACTAGCGGGACCGGGGAGCTGTTTTTT.

This chain links TRBV11-3 with TRBJ2-5, with 8 bases that match TRBD1. This CDR3 is built from 17 residues. J lost 5 bases, V lost 1 base, and 12 bases had no gene match. Germline CDR1 SGHNT, CDR2 YENEEA. CDR3 sequence (DNA): TGTGCCAGCAGCTTAGGAGGGGGGCAGGGGGCGAGGGAGACCCAGTACTTC. Translated: CASSLGGGQGARETQYF.

The chain has TRBV18 and TRBJ2-2, with 7 bases lining up with TRBD2. CDR1 KGHSH and CDR2 LQKENI come from the germline V gene. The CDR3 sequence is 15 residues long. The V and J ends lost 6 bases and 1 base, in that order; junction bases with no gene match: 5. The CDR3 sequence: CASSSSGMNTGELFF. CDR3 nucleotides: TGTGCCAGCTCCTCTAGCGGAATGAACACCGGGGAGCTGTTTTTT.

The V call is TRBV25-1, the J call TRBJ2-2; 7 bases are a match to TRBD1. This CDR3 has 15 residues. Germline V CDR1 and CDR2: MGHDK, SYGVNS. V lost 1 base and J lost 5; bases outside the gene matches: 4. Here the CDR3 DNA reads TGTGCCAGCAGTGAATTAGGGGGCTTGACCGGGGAGCTGTTTTTT. Protein product: CASSELGGLTGELFF.

The chain is built from TRBV5-4 and TRBJ2-5, with a possible D match to TRBD2 (6 bases). This CDR3 spans 13 amino acids. The germline gives CDR1 SGHNT, CDR2 YYREEE (reference sequence). Trimming stripped 0 bases from V and 3 bases from J, with 6 bases between. CDR3 sequence: CASSLGREETQYF. In nucleotides, the CDR3 is TGTGCCAGCAGCTTGGGGAGGGAAGAGACCCAGTACTTC. The full variable domain, rest sourced from reference TRBV5-4 and TRBJ2-5, is ETGVTQSPTHLIKTRGQQVTLRCSSQSGHNTVSWYQQALGQGPQFIFQYYREEENGRGNFPPRFSGLQFPNYSSELNVNALELDDSALYLCASSLGREETQYFGPGTRLLVL.

J is TRBJ2-7 and V is TRBV27; the D gene is possibly TRBD2 (5 bases). The CDR3 totals 13 residues. Trimming removed 3 bases at V and 9 bases at J, with 15 bases between. Per germline, CDR1 MNHEY and CDR2 SMNVEV (reference sequence). CDR3 sequence reads: CASSFRGSEVQYF. The DNA for the CDR3 is TGTGCCAGCAGTTTCAGAGGTTCGGAGGTGCAGTACTTC.

The CDR3 coding sequence is TGCGCCAGCAGCTTGGAGATAGCCAAAAACATTCAGTACTTC. Protein product: CASSLEIAKNIQYF. The chain is built from TRBV5-1 and TRBJ2-4, with D unclear. Germline loops: CDR1 SGHRS, CDR2 YFSETQ. This CDR3 spans 14 amino acids. Trimming stripped 0 bases from V and 0 bases from J, with 4 bases between.

This chain connects TRBV20-1 to TRBJ2-1, with D uncertain. Per germline, CDR1 DFQATT and CDR2 SNEGSKA (reference sequence). V shed 5 bases and J shed 5 bases, with 7 bases lying between them. The CDR3 length is 11 residues. The CDR3 DNA reads TGCAGTGCTGGACCCGACAATGAGCAGTTCTTC. The encoded protein is CSAGPDNEQFF.

This rearrangement joins TRBV5-1 to TRBJ2-3, with D unresolved. The CDR3 is 11 amino acids. V lost 8 bases and J lost 2, with 6 bases in between. CDR1 is SGHRS and CDR2 is YFSETQ in the germline V gene. The DNA for the CDR3 is TGCGCCAGTAAGAACACAGATACGCAGTATTTT. It is translated as CASKNTDTQYF.

The V call is TRBV30, the J call TRBJ2-5; 8 bases are shared with TRBD1. The V segment lost 5 bases and the J segment 2 bases; nucleotides outside the gene matches: 13. Per germline, CDR1 GTSNPN and CDR2 SVGIG (reference sequence). This CDR3 has 16 residues. The CDR3 sequence: CAWLGTGTGKQETQYF. For the CDR3, the DNA is TGTGCCTGGTTGGGAACCGGGACAGGAAAACAAGAGACCCAGTACTTC.

The chain carries TRBV19 and TRBJ1-2; D is unresolved. The CDR3 contains 15 residues. The V and J ends lost 1 base and 0 bases respectively, with 9 bases between them. Per the germline V gene, CDR1 is LNHDA and CDR2 is SQIVND (reference sequence). DNA for the CDR3: TGTGCCAGTAGTATAGTTGAGGGAGCTAACTATGGCTACACCTTC. Encoded protein: CASSIVEGANYGYTF.

This chain links TRBV11-2 with TRBJ1-6; D is undetermined. CDR1 SGHAT and CDR2 FQNNGV come from the germline V gene. This CDR3 contains 16 residues. Trimming pared 5 bases from V and 8 bases from J, leaving 19 bases between. The CDR3 region has the DNA TGTGCCAGCAGCCCGAACTTAGATCCTCGTGATTCACCCCTCCACTTT. Translation gives CASSPNLDPRDSPLHF.

The J gene is TRBJ2-1, the V gene TRBV7-2; TRBD1 matches 7 bases. The CDR3 has 14 residues. Germline trimming cut 5 bases from V and 6 bases from J; bases unmatched to any gene: 7. Germline CDR1 SGHTA, CDR2 FQGNSA. The CDR3 region is CASSQGQLLNEQFF. CDR3 bases: TGTGCCAGCAGCCAGGGACAGCTTCTCAATGAGCAGTTCTTC.